This record covers a single T cell receptor beta chain. The antigen is not known. The PCR had 60 Vbeta and 13 Jbeta primers. Profiled with immunoSEQ multiplex PCR; TCRdb holds only in-frame clones, not every one. The table records roughly 240,000 clones, roughly 87% of them present only once. All donors participated as healthy donors of bone marrow. This record belongs to a study of cytomegalovirus exposure and HLA in healthy donors. Overall study results and limits: Owing to their indistinguishability, certain V segments, notably TRBV6-2 and TRBV6-3, were excluded.

The CDR3 totals 14 residues. The germline V and J ends were trimmed by 5 bases and 1 base, with 11 bases remaining between them. Germline V gene lookup returns CDR1 KGHSH and CDR2 LQKENI. The V call is TRBV18, the J call TRBJ2-5, with D unclear. Specimen: PBMCs. The sequence came from a woman in her 40s in good health and CMV-seropositive. CDR3: CASSSPVPQETQYF. The CDR3 coding sequence is TGTGCCAGCTCAAGCCCGGTCCCCCAAGAGACCCAGTACTTC.